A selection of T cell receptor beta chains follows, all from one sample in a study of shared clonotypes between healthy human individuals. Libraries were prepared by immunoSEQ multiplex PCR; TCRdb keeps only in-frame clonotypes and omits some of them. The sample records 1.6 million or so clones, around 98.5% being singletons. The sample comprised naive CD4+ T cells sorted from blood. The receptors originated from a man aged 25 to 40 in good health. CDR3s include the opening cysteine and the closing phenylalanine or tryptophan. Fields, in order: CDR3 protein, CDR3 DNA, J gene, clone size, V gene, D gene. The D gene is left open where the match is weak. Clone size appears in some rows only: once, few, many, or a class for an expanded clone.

CDR3: CASSSHRTVNTEAFF; DNA: TGTGCCAGCAGCTCCCACAGGACGGTGAACACTGAAGCTTTCTTT; J: TRBJ1-1; size: -; V: TRBV11-2; D: -
CDR3: CASSLNREGDGYTF; DNA: TGTGCCAGCAGCTTAAATAGGGAAGGGGATGGCTACACCTTC; J: TRBJ1-2; size: -; V: TRBV7-8; D: -
CDR3: CASSQDRGRETQYF; DNA: TGCGCCAGCAGCCAAGATCGTGGCAGGGAGACCCAGTACTTC; J: TRBJ2-5; size: -; V: TRBV4-3; D: -
CDR3: CAWGGYGETQYF; DNA: TGTGCCTGGGGGGGGTATGGAGAGACCCAGTACTTC; J: TRBJ2-5; size: -; V: TRBV30; D: -
CDR3: CASSLGRDLSTDTQYF; DNA: TGTGCCAGCAGCTTAGGCCGGGACTTGAGCACAGATACGCAGTATTTT; J: TRBJ2-3; size: -; V: TRBV5-4; D: -
CDR3: CASSQDSEEKLFF; DNA: TGCGCCAGCAGCCAAGACTCAGAAGAAAAACTGTTTTTT; J: TRBJ1-4; size: -; V: TRBV4-3; D: -
CDR3: CASSDQGSAYEQYF; DNA: TGTGCCAGCAGTGACCAGGGATCGGCCTACGAGCAGTACTTC; J: TRBJ2-7; size: -; V: TRBV6-4; D: -
CDR3: CASPPAGASVYEQYF; DNA: TGTGCCAGCCCCCCGGCGGGAGCTTCAGTATACGAGCAGTACTTC; J: TRBJ2-7; size: -; V: TRBV9; D: TRBD2
CDR3: CASSLDGSSGANVLTF; DNA: TGCGCCAGCAGCTTGGACGGAAGCTCTGGGGCCAACGTCCTGACTTTC; J: TRBJ2-6; size: -; V: TRBV5-1; D: -
CDR3: CASSLRATGELFF; DNA: TGTGCCAGCAGCTTAAGGGCCACCGGGGAGCTGTTTTTT; J: TRBJ2-2; size: -; V: TRBV11-3; D: -
CDR3: CASRPLGRTFTDTQYF; DNA: TGTGCCAGTAGACCCTTGGGACGGACGTTCACAGATACGCAGTATTTT; J: TRBJ2-3; size: -; V: TRBV19; D: -
CDR3: CASSGHRGANYGYTF; DNA: TGTGCCAGCAGTGGCCACAGGGGAGCTAACTATGGCTACACCTTC; J: TRBJ1-2; size: once; V: TRBV28; D: TRBD1
CDR3: CASSPPEDRANTEAFF; DNA: TGTGCCAGTAGCCCCCCTGAGGACAGGGCGAACACTGAAGCTTTCTTT; J: TRBJ1-1; size: -; V: TRBV19; D: TRBD1
CDR3: CASSSQGNYGYTF; DNA: TGTGCCAGCAGCTCGCAGGGGAACTATGGCTACACCTTC; J: TRBJ1-2; size: -; V: TRBV11-2; D: -
CDR3: CASSERTGIQPQHF; DNA: TGTGCCAGCAGTGAAAGGACAGGGATTCAGCCCCAGCATTTT; J: TRBJ1-5; size: -; V: TRBV2; D: TRBD1
CDR3: CASSTGTGSNQPQHF; DNA: TGTGCCAGCAGTACCGGGACAGGGAGCAATCAGCCCCAGCATTTT; J: TRBJ1-5; size: -; V: TRBV28; D: TRBD1
CDR3: CASSAGQGHSGANVLTF; DNA: TGCGCCAGCAGCGCGGGACAGGGCCACTCTGGGGCCAACGTCCTGACTTTC; J: TRBJ2-6; size: -; V: TRBV5-1; D: TRBD1
CDR3: CASSQLGDSGNTIYF; DNA: TGTGCCAGCTCCCAACTAGGAGACTCTGGAAACACCATATATTTT; J: TRBJ1-3; size: -; V: TRBV18; D: -
CDR3: CASSSTGANEQFF; DNA: TGTGCCAGCAGCTCCACGGGGGCGAATGAGCAGTTCTTC; J: TRBJ2-1; size: -; V: TRBV7-9; D: -
CDR3: CAWSVGRRNTEAFF; DNA: TGTGCCTGGAGTGTAGGCCGAAGGAACACTGAAGCTTTCTTT; J: TRBJ1-1; size: -; V: TRBV30; D: -
CDR3: CASSPQQALASSSDTQYF; DNA: TGTGCCAGCTCACCACAGCAGGCACTAGCGTCTTCCTCGGATACGCAGTATTTT; J: TRBJ2-3; size: -; V: TRBV18; D: TRBD2
CDR3: CASSLTVDRGRNQPQHF; DNA: TGTGCCAGCTCACTAACTGTGGACAGGGGACGCAATCAGCCCCAGCATTTT; J: TRBJ1-5; size: -; V: TRBV18; D: TRBD1